The 24 T cell receptor beta chains below come from one sample, sequenced in a study of blood T cell repertoires in COVID-19. Profiled with immunoSEQ multiplex PCR; TCRdb holds only in-frame clones, not every one. The sample contains 150,000 to 200,000 clones, approximately 80% of which appear only once. Source material: PBMCs or T cells enriched from blood (not recorded which). The source is a middle-aged man who had recovered from COVID-19.

The V gene is TRBV24-1, the J gene TRBJ1-5, with TRBD1 matching 9 bases. This CDR3 contains 19 residues. With V trimmed by 2 bases and J by 0 bases, 10 bases remained unmatched. Germline CDR1 and CDR2: KGHDR and SFDVKD. Written as DNA, the CDR3 is TGTGCCACCAGTGATTCCACGGACAGGGGAGAAGTTAGCAATCAGCCCCAGCATTTT. Translation gives CATSDSTDRGEVSNQPQHF.

V is TRBV7-9 and J is TRBJ1-2; maybe TRBD1 (5 bases). Per the germline V gene, CDR1 is SEHNR and CDR2 is FQNEAQ (reference sequence). Trimming shortened V by 5 bases and J by 8 bases, and 18 bases separated the two germline ends. CDR3 length: 14 residues. The CDR3 DNA reads as TGTGCCAGCAGCAAGAGGGACTCAGCGGGCGGCTACACCTTC. This sequence encodes CASSKRDSAGGYTF.

The rearrangement joins TRBV6-5 to TRBJ2-7, with D maybe TRBD2 (6 bases). The CDR3 is 14 amino acids. The germline gives CDR1 MNHEY, CDR2 SVGAGI. Trimming took off 6 bases at V and 5 bases at J, with 17 bases between the two ends. The CDR3 reads CASRRHGGSDEQYV. The CDR3 bases are TGTGCCAGCAGACGACACGGAGGGTCGGACGAGCAGTACGTC.

This chain links TRBV25-1 with TRBJ1-3, with D possibly TRBD1 on 6 matching bases. V shed 7 bases and J shed 0 bases, with 10 bases lying between them. This CDR3 has 14 amino acids. Germline assignment: CDR1 MGHDK and CDR2 SYGVNS. The CDR3 region is CASKDSLSGNTIYF. CDR3 coding DNA: TGTGCCAGCAAGGACAGCCTCTCTGGAAACACCATATATTTT. Drawing the rest from reference TRBV25-1 and TRBJ1-3, the complete variable domain is EADIYQTPRYLVIGTGKKITLECSQTMGHDKMYWYQQDPGMELHLIHYSYGVNSTEKGDLSSESTVSRIRTEHFPLTLESARPSHTSQYLCASKDSLSGNTIYFGEGSWLTVV.

V usage is TRBV29-1 and J usage is TRBJ2-1; 9 bases are a match to TRBD2. The junction had 7 bases not matched to a gene; V was cut back by 6 bases and J by 7 bases. CDR1 and CDR2 (germline): SQVTM, ANQGSEA. CDR3 length: 13 residues. The CDR3 is CSVEGLAGNEQFF. The CDR3 nucleotides are TGCAGCGTGGAGGGACTAGCTGGTAATGAGCAGTTCTTC.

Concerning this clone itself: At one end, the junction sequence differs from germline, possibly due to a read error. V gene TRBV11-2 combines with J gene TRBJ2-2, with a possible D match to TRBD1 (6 bases). The CDR3 sequence is 15 residues long. Germline V gene lookup returns CDR1 SGHAT and CDR2 FQNNGV. CDR3 in DNA: TGTGCCAGCAGCTTAAGGCAGGGGAACATCGGGGAGCTGTTTTTT. Residues: CASSLRQGNIGELFF.

This chain links TRBV27 with TRBJ2-1; D is undetermined. The germline gives CDR1 MNHEY, CDR2 SMNVEV (reference sequence). V lost 2 bases and J 10 bases, leaving 6 bases between the germline ends. This CDR3 contains 11 residues. The CDR3 here is CASSLNREQFF. As DNA, the CDR3 is TGTGCCAGCAGTTTAAACCGGGAGCAGTTCTTC.

The J gene is TRBJ2-5, the V gene TRBV5-4; D remains unclear. The V end lost 4 bases, the J end lost 3 bases, and 13 bases lay between the germline ends. This CDR3 contains 14 residues. Germline V lookup: CDR1 SGHNT, CDR2 YYREEE (reference sequence). The CDR3: CASSGPLQKETQYF. CDR3 in DNA: TGTGCCAGCAGCGGTCCCCTCCAGAAAGAGACCCAGTACTTC.

CDR3 sequence: CASRFGQANEQFF. As DNA, the CDR3 is TGTGCCAGCAGATTTGGACAGGCCAATGAGCAGTTCTTC. The V and J genes are TRBV6-6 and TRBJ2-1, with 7 bases aligning to TRBD1. Germline V lookup: CDR1 MNHNY, CDR2 SVGAGI (reference sequence). This CDR3 has 13 amino acids. The J segment lost 6 bases and the V segment lost 6 bases, leaving 5 bases of the junction unmatched.

The chain carries TRBV29-1 and TRBJ1-1, with a weak D call TRBD1 (5 bases). CDR3 length equals 13 residues. CDR1 is SQVTM, CDR2 ANQGSEA, per germline. Trimming stripped 2 bases from V and 7 bases from J, with 14 bases between. Written as DNA, the CDR3 is TGCAGCGTTGAATCAGGGTCAGAGATTGAAGCTTTCTTT. It yields the protein CSVESGSEIEAFF.

The chain couples TRBV24-1 to TRBJ2-5; 8 bases are a match to TRBD1. Germline V gene sequence: CDR1 KGHDR, CDR2 SFDVKD. V was pared by 4 bases and J by 3 bases, with 9 bases of the junction left unmatched. The CDR3 has 16 amino acids. The CDR3 DNA follows: TGTGCCACCAGTGAGCCAGGGGGCAGTAACAAAGAGACCCAGTACTTC. Translating it yields CATSEPGGSNKETQYF.

The chain recombines TRBV20-1 with TRBJ1-1; 7 bases fit TRBD1. The V segment lost 1 base and the J segment 10 bases; nucleotides outside the gene matches: 3. Germline assignment: CDR1 DFQATT and CDR2 SNEGSKA (reference sequence). CDR3 length equals 11 residues. This CDR3 is CSARGAGGAFF. The CDR3 coding sequence is TGCAGTGCTAGAGGGGCAGGGGGAGCTTTCTTT.

As DNA, the CDR3 is TGCGCCAGCAGCTTAGGACTGTCTCGCGGGGGGGCAGATACGCAGTATTTT. Translation gives CASSLGLSRGGADTQYF. The chain links TRBV5-1 to TRBJ2-3; TRBD2 agrees at 9 bases. V was clipped by 2 bases and J by 4 bases; unmatched bases: 11. Germline V CDR1 and CDR2: SGHRS, YFSETQ. This CDR3 is built from 17 residues.

V gene TRBV4-1 combines with J gene TRBJ1-2, with a possible D match to TRBD1 (5 bases). Germline V gives CDR1 MGHRA, CDR2 YSYEKL. Trimming took off 3 bases at V and 1 base at J, with 15 bases between the two ends. The CDR3 extends over 16 amino acids. The CDR3 sequence is CASSQAEQGINYGYTF. The DNA of the CDR3 is TGCGCCAGCAGCCAGGCCGAGCAGGGTATTAACTATGGCTACACCTTC.

The chain carries TRBV14 and TRBJ2-1, with 11 bases identical to TRBD2. The CDR3 consists of 16 residues. The V and J ends lost 4 bases and 9 bases, in that order; junction bases with no gene match: 11. Germline V gene lookup returns CDR1 SGHDN and CDR2 FVKESK. The CDR3 DNA reads TGTGCCAGCAGCCCGCTAGCGGGGGGAACGTTTAGTGAGCAGTTCTTC. Its protein product is CASSPLAGGTFSEQFF.

The chain is built from TRBV2 and TRBJ2-2; tentative D call: TRBD1 (5 bases). The V gene lost 6 bases and the J gene lost 5 bases, with 10 bases spanning the gap. Germline CDR1 reads SNHLY; CDR2 reads FYNNEI. The CDR3 extends over 13 amino acids. CDR3 protein: CASRGHGTGELFF. In DNA, the CDR3 is TGTGCCAGCAGGGGGCATGGTACCGGGGAGCTGTTTTTT.

The chain employs TRBV5-1 and TRBJ2-3; 7 bases are a match to TRBD2. The germline V gene has CDR1 SGHRS and CDR2 YFSETQ. The CDR3 sequence is 15 residues long. V gave up 7 bases and J gave up 1 base; unmatched junction bases: 9. The DNA of the CDR3 is TGCGCCAGCTCAACTTTTGGGGGGGGCACAGATACGCAGTATTTT. The encoded protein is CASSTFGGGTDTQYF.

The chain employs TRBV10-1 and TRBJ2-1, with D possibly TRBD2 on 7 matching bases. Germline V gives CDR1 WNHNN, CDR2 SYGVQD (reference sequence). Deletions cut 11 bases from V and 8 bases from J, with 34 bases between. The CDR3 extends over 18 amino acids. The chain's CDR3 is CAASSWGARGSRMDEQFF. CDR3 sequence (DNA): TGCGCCGCCAGCAGCTGGGGGGCGCGGGGGAGTAGGATGGATGAGCAGTTCTTC.

The chain uses TRBV2 and TRBJ2-2; 7 bases line up with TRBD2. V shed 4 bases, J shed 6 bases, and the junction held 11 bases outside the gene matches. The germline V gene has CDR1 SNHLY and CDR2 FYNNEI. CDR3 size: 16 residues. The CDR3 is CASSAAETSLAGELFF. The CDR3 coding sequence is TGTGCCAGCAGTGCAGCGGAGACTAGCCTAGCCGGGGAGCTGTTTTTT. The variable domain in full, with the rest retrieved from reference TRBV2 and TRBJ2-2, is EPEVTQTPSHQVTQMGQEVILRCVPISNHLYFYWYRQILGQKVEFLVSFYNNEISEKSEIFDDQFSVERPDGSNFTLKIRSTKLEDSAMYFCASSAAETSLAGELFFGEGSRLTVL.

Only one count was recorded for this clone. The rearrangement uses TRBV7-9 and TRBJ1-2, with D hard to call. The CDR3 consists of 12 residues. Trimming took off 1 base at V and 8 bases at J, with 8 bases between the two ends. Germline V gene sequence: CDR1 SEHNR, CDR2 FQNEAQ (reference sequence). Here the CDR3 DNA reads TGTGCCAGCAGCTTAGAATCCCGGGGCTACACCTTC. This gives the protein CASSLESRGYTF.

The chain links TRBV19 to TRBJ1-2, with a tentative D call TRBD1 (5 bases). Between the trimmed V and J ends, which lost 3 bases and 0 bases, there was a span of 14 bases. Germline values: CDR1 LNHDA, CDR2 SQIVND (reference sequence). The CDR3 covers 16 residues. The CDR3 reads CASSMETALANYGYTF. The CDR3 region has the DNA TGTGCCAGTAGTATGGAGACAGCCTTGGCTAACTATGGCTACACCTTC.

The J gene is TRBJ1-2, the V gene TRBV11-2; maybe TRBD1 (5 bases). The CDR3 covers 14 residues. CDR1 SGHAT and CDR2 FQNNGV come from the germline V gene. The ends were cut back, 0 bases at V and 8 bases at J, with 13 bases in the middle. CDR3 sequence (DNA): TGTGCCAGCAGCTTAGATCCCCTACGGGGGGGCTACACCTTC. Translation: CASSLDPLRGGYTF. The complete variable domain, with remaining parts taken from reference TRBV11-2 and TRBJ1-2, reads EAGVAQSPRYKIIEKRQSVAFWCNPISGHATLYWYQQILGQGPKLLIQFQNNGVVDDSQLPKDRFSAERLKGVDSTLKIQPAKLEDSAVYLCASSLDPLRGGYTFGSGTRLTVV.

This clone was counted only a few times. The rearrangement joins TRBV5-1 to TRBJ2-5, with a tentative D call TRBD2 (5 bases). V lost 4 bases and J 4 bases, leaving 20 bases between the germline ends. CDR1 is SGHRS, CDR2 YFSETQ, per germline. There are 16 residues in the CDR3. The CDR3 bases are TGCGCCAGCAGCGAAGGTAGACACTCTGAGGGAGAGACCCAGTACTTC. It specifies CASSEGRHSEGETQYF.

The chain carries TRBV2 and TRBJ2-1, with TRBD2 as a possible D gene (5 bases). The CDR3 is 14 residues long. Trimming stripped 4 bases from V and 4 bases from J, with 11 bases between. Germline CDR1 reads SNHLY; CDR2 reads FYNNEI. CDR3 amino acids: CASSAKRYYNEQFF. CDR3 nucleotide sequence: TGTGCCAGCAGTGCGAAGCGGTATTACAATGAGCAGTTCTTC. The variable domain in full, with the rest retrieved from reference TRBV2 and TRBJ2-1, is EPEVTQTPSHQVTQMGQEVILRCVPISNHLYFYWYRQILGQKVEFLVSFYNNEISEKSEIFDDQFSVERPDGSNFTLKIRSTKLEDSAMYFCASSAKRYYNEQFFGPGTRLTVL.